This T cell receptor (beta chain) was observed in a study of cytomegalovirus exposure and HLA in healthy donors. The PCR used 60 Vbeta and 13 Jbeta primers. Here immunoSEQ multiplex PCR was the method, and the copy in TCRdb shows in-frame clones only, minus some. This table lists fewer than 100,000 clones. Overall study findings and caveats: A few of the chains that were CMV-associated were confirmed in vitro to be specific for CMV antigens.

V dropped 5 bases and J dropped 3 bases, with 19 bases sitting between them. CDR3 length: 16 amino acids. Germline CDR1 and CDR2: MNHNY and SVGAGI (reference sequence). Turning to this clone: Its antigen remains unidentified.

This clonotype was obtained from a man between 18 and 29 years old in good health and CMV-seropositive. The V and J genes are TRBV6-6 and TRBJ2-5; D might be TRBD2 (6 bases). What was sequenced was PBMCs. In DNA form, the CDR3 reads TGTGCCAGCAGTGCCGAGATTCTCGCGGGGAAAGAGACCCAGTACTTC. It translates to CASSAEILAGKETQYF.